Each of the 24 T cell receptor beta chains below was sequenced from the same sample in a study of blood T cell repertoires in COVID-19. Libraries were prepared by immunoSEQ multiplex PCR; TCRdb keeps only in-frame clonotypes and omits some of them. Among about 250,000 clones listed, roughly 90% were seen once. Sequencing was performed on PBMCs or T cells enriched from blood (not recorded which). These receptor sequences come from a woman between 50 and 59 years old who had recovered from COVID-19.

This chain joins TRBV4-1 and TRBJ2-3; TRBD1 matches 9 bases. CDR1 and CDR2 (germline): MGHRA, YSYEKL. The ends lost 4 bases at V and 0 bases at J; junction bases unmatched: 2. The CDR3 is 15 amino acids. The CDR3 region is CASSRDRASTDTQYF. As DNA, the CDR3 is TGCGCCAGCAGCCGGGACAGGGCGAGCACAGATACGCAGTATTTT.

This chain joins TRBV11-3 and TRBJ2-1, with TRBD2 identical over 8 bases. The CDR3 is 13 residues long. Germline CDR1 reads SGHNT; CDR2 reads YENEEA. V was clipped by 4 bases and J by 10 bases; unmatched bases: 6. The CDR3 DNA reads TGTGCCAGCAGCTCCTGGCGGGAGGCCGAGCAGTTCTTC. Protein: CASSSWREAEQFF. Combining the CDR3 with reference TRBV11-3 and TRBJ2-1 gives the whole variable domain EAGVVQSPRYKIIEKKQPVAFWCNPISGHNTLYWYLQNLGQGPELLIRYENEEAVDDSQLPKDRFSAERLKGVDSTLKIQPAELGDSAVYLCASSSWREAEQFFGPGTRLTVL.

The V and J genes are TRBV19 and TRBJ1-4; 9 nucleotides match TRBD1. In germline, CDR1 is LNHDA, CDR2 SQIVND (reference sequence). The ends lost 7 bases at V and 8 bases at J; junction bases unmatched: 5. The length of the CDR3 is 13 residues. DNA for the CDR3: TGTGCCAGTATTAACAGGGGGCGAGAAAAACTGTTTTTT. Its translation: CASINRGREKLFF.

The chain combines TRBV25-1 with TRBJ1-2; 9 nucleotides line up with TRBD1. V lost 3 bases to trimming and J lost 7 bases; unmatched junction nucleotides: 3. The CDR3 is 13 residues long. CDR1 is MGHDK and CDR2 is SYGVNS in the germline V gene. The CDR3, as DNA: TGTGCCAGCAGTGATACAGGGGGCCGTGGCTACACCTTC. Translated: CASSDTGGRGYTF.

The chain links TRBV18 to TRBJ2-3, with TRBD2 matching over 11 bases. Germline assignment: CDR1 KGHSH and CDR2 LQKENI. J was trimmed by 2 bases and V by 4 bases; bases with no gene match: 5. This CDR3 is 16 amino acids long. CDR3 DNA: TGTGCCAGCTCACAACTAGCGGGAGCGAACACAGATACGCAGTATTTT. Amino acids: CASSQLAGANTDTQYF.

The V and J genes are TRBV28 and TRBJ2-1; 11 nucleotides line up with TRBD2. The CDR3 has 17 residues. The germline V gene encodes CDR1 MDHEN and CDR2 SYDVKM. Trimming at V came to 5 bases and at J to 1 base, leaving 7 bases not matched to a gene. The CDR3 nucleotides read TGTGCCAGCAGTCCGGGACTAGCGGACCTATCCTACAATGAGCAGTTCTTC. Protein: CASSPGLADLSYNEQFF. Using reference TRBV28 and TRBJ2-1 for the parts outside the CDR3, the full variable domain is DVKVTQSSRYLVKRTGEKVFLECVQDMDHENMFWYRQDPGLGLRLIYFSYDVKMKEKGDIPEGYSVSREKKERFSLILESASTNQTSMYLCASSPGLADLSYNEQFFGPGTRLTVL.

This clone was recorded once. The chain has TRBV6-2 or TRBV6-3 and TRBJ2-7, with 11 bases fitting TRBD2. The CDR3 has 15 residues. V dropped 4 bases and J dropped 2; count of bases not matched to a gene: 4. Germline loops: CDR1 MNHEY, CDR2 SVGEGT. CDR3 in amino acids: CASSLTSGAPYEQYF. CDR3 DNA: TGTGCCAGCAGTTTGACTAGCGGGGCCCCCTACGAGCAGTACTTC.

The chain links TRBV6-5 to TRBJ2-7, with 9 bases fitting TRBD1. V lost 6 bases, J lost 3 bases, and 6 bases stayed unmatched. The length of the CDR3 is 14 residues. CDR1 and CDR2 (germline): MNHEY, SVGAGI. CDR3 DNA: TGTGCCAGCAGAGGCCGGGACAGGGTCTACGAGCAGTACTTC. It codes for CASRGRDRVYEQYF.

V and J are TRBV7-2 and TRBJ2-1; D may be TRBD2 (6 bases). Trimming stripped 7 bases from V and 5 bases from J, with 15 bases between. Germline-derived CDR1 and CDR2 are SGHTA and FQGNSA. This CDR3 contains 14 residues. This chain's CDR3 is CASTNGGRNNEQFF. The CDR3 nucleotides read TGTGCCAGCACCAACGGTGGGAGGAACAATGAGCAGTTCTTC.

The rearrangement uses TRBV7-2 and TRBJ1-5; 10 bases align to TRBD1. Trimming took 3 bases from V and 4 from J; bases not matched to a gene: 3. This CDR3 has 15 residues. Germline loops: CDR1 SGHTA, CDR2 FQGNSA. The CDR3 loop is CASSFDRGPNQPQHF. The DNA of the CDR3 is TGTGCCAGCAGCTTTGACAGGGGGCCGAATCAGCCCCAGCATTTT.

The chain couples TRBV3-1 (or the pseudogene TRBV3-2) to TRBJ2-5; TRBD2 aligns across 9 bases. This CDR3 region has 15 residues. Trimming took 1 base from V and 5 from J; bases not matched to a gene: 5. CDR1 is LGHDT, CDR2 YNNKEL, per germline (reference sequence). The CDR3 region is CASSQGLAAGETQYF. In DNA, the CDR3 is TGTGCCAGCAGCCAAGGACTAGCGGCAGGGGAGACCCAGTACTTC.

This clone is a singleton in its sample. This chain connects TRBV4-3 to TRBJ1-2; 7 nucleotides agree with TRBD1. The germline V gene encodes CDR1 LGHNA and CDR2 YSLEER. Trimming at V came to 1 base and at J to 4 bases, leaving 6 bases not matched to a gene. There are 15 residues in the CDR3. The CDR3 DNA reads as TGCGCCAGCAGCCAAGGCGGACAGGCTTTCTATGGCTACACCTTC. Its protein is CASSQGGQAFYGYTF.

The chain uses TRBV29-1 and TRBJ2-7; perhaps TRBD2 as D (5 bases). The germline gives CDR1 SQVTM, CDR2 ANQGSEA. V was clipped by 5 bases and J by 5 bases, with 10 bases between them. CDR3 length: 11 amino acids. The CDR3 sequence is CSVPGVHEQYF. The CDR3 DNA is TGCAGCGTTCCCGGGGTTCACGAGCAGTACTTC.

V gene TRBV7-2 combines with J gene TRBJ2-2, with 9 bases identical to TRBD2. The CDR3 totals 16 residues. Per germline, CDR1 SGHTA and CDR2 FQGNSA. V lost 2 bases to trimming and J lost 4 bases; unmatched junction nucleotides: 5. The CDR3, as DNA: TGTGCCAGCAGCTTACAGGGCGGGAGGGTCACCGGGGAGCTGTTTTTT. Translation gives CASSLQGGRVTGELFF.

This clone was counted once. The CDR3 reads CASAPTGIRQPQHF. The DNA of the CDR3 is TGTGCCAGCGCCCCGACAGGGATCCGTCAGCCCCAGCATTTT. The chain joins TRBV7-2 to TRBJ1-5; 7 bases match TRBD1. This CDR3 contains 14 residues. The V segment lost 8 bases and the J segment 6 bases; nucleotides outside the gene matches: 10. Germline V gene sequence: CDR1 SGHTA, CDR2 FQGNSA.

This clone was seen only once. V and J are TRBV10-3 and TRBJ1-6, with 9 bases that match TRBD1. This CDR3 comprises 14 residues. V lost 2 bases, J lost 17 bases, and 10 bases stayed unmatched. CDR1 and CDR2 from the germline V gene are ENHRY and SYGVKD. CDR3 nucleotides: TGTGCCATCAGTGAGGGAACAGGGGGCGAGTTGATCCACTTT. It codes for CAISEGTGGELIHF.

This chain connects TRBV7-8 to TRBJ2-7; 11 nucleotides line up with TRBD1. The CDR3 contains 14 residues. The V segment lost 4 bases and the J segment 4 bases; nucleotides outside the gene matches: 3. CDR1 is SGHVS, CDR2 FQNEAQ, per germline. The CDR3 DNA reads TGTGCCAGCAGCTCCGGACAGGGGGCTTACGAGCAGTACTTC. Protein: CASSSGQGAYEQYF. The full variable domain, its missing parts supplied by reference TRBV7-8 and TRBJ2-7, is GAGVSQSPRYKVAKRGQDVALRCDPISGHVSLFWYQQALGQGPEFLTYFQNEAQLDKSGLPSDRFFAERPEGSVSTLKIQRTQQEDSAVYLCASSSGQGAYEQYFGPGTRLTVT.

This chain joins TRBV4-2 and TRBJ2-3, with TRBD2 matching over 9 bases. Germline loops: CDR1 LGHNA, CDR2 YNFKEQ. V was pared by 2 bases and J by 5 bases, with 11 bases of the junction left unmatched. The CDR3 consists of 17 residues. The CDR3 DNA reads TGTGCCAGCAGCCAAACCCTGGGACTAGCCCATAGAGATACGCAGTATTTT. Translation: CASSQTLGLAHRDTQYF.

The CDR3 loop is CASRYLLNRDRSSTYEQYF. Here the CDR3 DNA reads TGTGCAAGTCGCTACCTCCTTAACCGGGACAGGAGTTCCACCTACGAGCAGTACTTC. This chain joins TRBV12-2 and TRBJ2-7; the table's D gene call, TRBD1, was not cross checked with the DNA. TRBV12-2 is assigned pseudogene status. This CDR3 has 19 residues.

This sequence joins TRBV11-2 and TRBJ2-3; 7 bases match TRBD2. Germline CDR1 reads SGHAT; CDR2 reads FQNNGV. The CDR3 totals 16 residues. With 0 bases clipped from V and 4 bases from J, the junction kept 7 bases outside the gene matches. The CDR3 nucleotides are TGTGCCAGCAGCTTAGAGAGCTCGGGGGGAGCAGATACGCAGTATTTT. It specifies CASSLESSGGADTQYF.

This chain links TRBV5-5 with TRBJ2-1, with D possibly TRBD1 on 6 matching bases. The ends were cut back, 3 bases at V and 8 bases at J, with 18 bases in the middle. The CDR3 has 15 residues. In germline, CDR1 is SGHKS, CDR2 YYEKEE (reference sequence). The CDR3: CASSSQWGRLDEQFF. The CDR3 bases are TGTGCCAGCAGCTCCCAGTGGGGGCGGTTGGATGAGCAGTTCTTC.

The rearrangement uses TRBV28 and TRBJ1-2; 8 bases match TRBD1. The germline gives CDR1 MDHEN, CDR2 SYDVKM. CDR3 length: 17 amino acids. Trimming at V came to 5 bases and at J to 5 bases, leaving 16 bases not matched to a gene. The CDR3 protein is CASSHRQGPISGYGYTF. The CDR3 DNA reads TGTGCCAGCAGTCACCGACAGGGGCCCATTTCTGGATATGGCTACACCTTC.

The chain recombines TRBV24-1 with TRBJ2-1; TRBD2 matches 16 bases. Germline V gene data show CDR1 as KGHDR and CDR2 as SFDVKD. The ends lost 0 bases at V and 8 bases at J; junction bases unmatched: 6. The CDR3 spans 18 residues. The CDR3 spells CATSDLSGGTSGRDEQFF. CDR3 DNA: TGTGCCACCAGTGATTTGTCTGGGGGGACTAGCGGGAGGGATGAGCAGTTCTTC.

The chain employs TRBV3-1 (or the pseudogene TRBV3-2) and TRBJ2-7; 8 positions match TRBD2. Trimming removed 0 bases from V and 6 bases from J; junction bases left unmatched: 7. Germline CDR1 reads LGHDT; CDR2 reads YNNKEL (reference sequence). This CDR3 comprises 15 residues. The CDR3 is CASSQEGLVVREQYF. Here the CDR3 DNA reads TGTGCCAGCAGCCAAGAGGGACTAGTGGTTCGCGAGCAGTACTTC.